A single sample gave rise to the 10 T cell receptor beta chains below, sequenced in a study of T cells after yellow fever vaccination. TCRdb used MiXCR to reprocess the 5' RACE reads, holding one entry per CDR3 protein. The table shows hundreds of thousands of distinct CDR3 sequences, with around 19% occurring only once. The starting material was PBMCs, obtained before the yellow fever booster vaccination. The origin of the receptors is a young man who received the YFV17D yellow fever vaccine.

The V call is TRBV11-2, the J call TRBJ2-7, with TRBD1 matching over 7 bases. Germline CDR1 reads SGHAT; CDR2 reads FQNNGV. Trimming removed 6 bases from V and 3 bases from J; junction bases left unmatched: 5. The CDR3 totals 13 residues. CDR3 in DNA: TGTGCCAGCAGTGAGGACAGGTACTACGAGCAGTACTTC. Translating it yields CASSEDRYYEQYF.

This chain links TRBV7-9 with TRBJ1-5, with D possibly TRBD1 on 6 matching bases. Germline values: CDR1 SEHNR, CDR2 FQNEAQ (reference sequence). The CDR3 totals 14 residues. V dropped 6 bases and J dropped 6 bases, with 15 bases sitting between them. The CDR3, as DNA: TGTGCCAGCAGTTCTAGAGGGGGGACTCAGCCCCAGCATTTT. This codes for CASSSRGGTQPQHF. The whole variable domain, remainder taken from reference TRBV7-9 and TRBJ1-5, is DTGVSQNPRHKITKRGQNVTFRCDPISEHNRLYWYRQTLGQGPEFLTYFQNEAQLEKSRLLSDRFSAERPKGSFSTLEIQRTEQGDSAMYLCASSSRGGTQPQHFGDGTRLSIL.

The genes are TRBV9 and TRBJ2-6, with 7 bases lining up with TRBD2. Looked up from germline, CDR1 is SGDLS and CDR2 is YYNGEE. The J segment lost 4 bases and the V segment lost 4 bases, leaving 5 bases of the junction unmatched. The CDR3 is 15 amino acids. The CDR3 sequence: CASSQRGSGANVLTF. The CDR3 bases are TGTGCCAGCAGCCAGCGGGGCTCCGGGGCCAACGTCCTGACTTTC. Filled out from reference TRBV9 and TRBJ2-6, the complete variable domain reads DSGVTQTPKHLITATGQRVTLRCSPRSGDLSVYWYQQSLDQGLQFLIQYYNGEERAKGNILERFSAQQFPDLHSELNLSSLELGDSALYFCASSQRGSGANVLTFGAGSRLTVL.

This chain uses TRBV28 with TRBJ1-2; 9 bases are a match to TRBD1. Germline CDR1 and CDR2: MDHEN and SYDVKM. The CDR3 loop spans 13 amino acids. Unmatched junction bases numbered 7, after V lost 6 bases and J lost 8 bases. The CDR3 region has the DNA TGTGCCAGCAGCGGAACAGGGGGCCTAGGCTACACCTTC. This translates into CASSGTGGLGYTF.

This clonotype was observed a few times. The J gene is TRBJ2-2, the V gene TRBV5-1; 8 nucleotides match TRBD1. J lost 5 bases, V lost 5 bases, and 11 bases had no gene match. The CDR3 spans 16 residues. Germline CDR1 reads SGHRS; CDR2 reads YFSETQ. The CDR3, as DNA: TGCGCCAGCAGTCCTCCAGGGGGCGCGACAACCGGGGAGCTGTTTTTT. Protein product: CASSPPGGATTGELFF.

The rearrangement joins TRBV7-2 to TRBJ1-2; D uncertain. CDR1 SGHTA and CDR2 FQGNSA come from the germline V gene. V was trimmed by 2 bases and J by 8 bases, leaving 18 bases between them. The CDR3 is 15 amino acids. This chain's CDR3 is CASSLSQMAVGGYTF. CDR3 nucleotides: TGTGCCAGCAGCTTAAGTCAGATGGCCGTCGGCGGCTACACCTTC.

The chain joins TRBV20-1 to TRBJ2-3; D unresolved. Germline V gene lookup returns CDR1 DFQATT and CDR2 SNEGSKA (reference sequence). The CDR3 has 15 residues. V lost 0 bases to trimming and J lost 4 bases, with 14 bases between them. The CDR3 loop reads CSARDRVGLADTQYF. The DNA for the CDR3 is TGCAGTGCTAGAGATCGGGTCGGGCTAGCAGATACGCAGTATTTT.

The chain uses TRBV6-2 or TRBV6-3 and TRBJ1-3, with D perhaps TRBD1 (6 bases). The germline V gene has CDR1 MNHEY and CDR2 SVGEGT. Deletions cut 8 bases from V and 4 bases from J, with 15 bases between. The CDR3 is 14 amino acids. CDR3 in amino acids: CASDPQGPGNTIYF. The CDR3 DNA follows: TGTGCCAGCGACCCGCAGGGGCCGGGAAACACCATATATTTT.

This clonotype was observed a handful of times. V and J are TRBV2 and TRBJ1-5; D is possibly TRBD1 (6 bases). Per germline, CDR1 SNHLY and CDR2 FYNNEI. The CDR3 runs to 15 residues. V lost 8 bases, J lost 0 bases, and 14 bases lay in between. The CDR3 DNA reads as TGTGCCAGCTCCCGGGGACAAAATAGCAATCAGCCCCAGCATTTT. It codes for CASSRGQNSNQPQHF.

This clonotype was counted ten times or more. For the CDR3, the DNA is TGTGCCAGCAGTGACGGGGCGGGGGACTACAATGAGCAGTTCTTC. It yields the protein CASSDGAGDYNEQFF. The chain combines TRBV6-1 with TRBJ2-1; 7 bases line up with TRBD2. This CDR3 region has 15 residues. The ends lost 3 bases at V and 3 bases at J; junction bases unmatched: 5. Germline CDR1 MNHNS, CDR2 SASEGT.